The rows below give T cell receptor beta chains drawn from one sample of a study of Siglec-9 on CD8 T cells in melanoma. This table comes from immunoSEQ multiplex PCR, and its TCRdb copy is limited to in-frame clones, with some not included. The table lists around 30,000 clones, roughly 78% of them singletons. The material sequenced was Siglec-9- CD8+ T cells sorted from blood. These receptor sequences come from a human donor in good health. Both conserved end residues are part of each CDR3. D genes are given only for firm matches. Size values are once, few and many counts, or a class for expanded clones, and some rows have none.

V gene	CDR3 length	J gene	clone size	D gene	CDR3 DNA	CDR3 protein
TRBV29-1	13	TRBJ2-3	NA	TRBD2	TGCAGCGTTATGGGACTACGCACAGATACGCAGTATTTT	CSVMGLRTDTQYF
TRBV6-6	13	TRBJ1-1	NA	TRBD1	TGTGCCGCTAGGGGACAGCCGAACACTGAAGCTTTCTTT	CAARGQPNTEAFF
TRBV6-4	14	TRBJ2-1	NA	NA	TGTGCCACCCGACGAGACAGCCCCTACAATGAGCAGTTCTTC	CATRRDSPYNEQFF
TRBV5-1	15	TRBJ1-1	NA	NA	TGCGCCAGCAGCCCCTACAGGGAACTGGTCACTGAAGCTTTCTTT	CASSPYRELVTEAFF
TRBV7-8	15	TRBJ2-5	NA	TRBD2	TGTGCCAGCAGCTTCGCCGGGACTAGCGGAGAGACCCAGTACTTC	CASSFAGTSGETQYF
TRBV6-1	20	TRBJ1-5	once	NA	TGTGCCAGCAGTGTGAGGGGGACCGGACCCCTCGAACGCGATACGCAGCCCCAGCATTTT	CASSVRGTGPLERDTQPQHF
TRBV29-1	13	TRBJ2-1	NA	TRBD2	TGCAGCGTTGACATCCTAGCGGGCAATGAGCAGTTCTTC	CSVDILAGNEQFF
TRBV5-6	12	TRBJ1-2	NA	NA	TGTGCCAGCAGCTGGACAAACTATGGCTACACCTTC	CASSWTNYGYTF
TRBV29-1	16	TRBJ1-1	NA	NA	TGCAGCGCTGGTCCCTTCCCTTCCGTGGGGTCCACTGAAGCTTTCTTT	CSAGPFPSVGSTEAFF
TRBV7-8	15	TRBJ1-3	NA	NA	TGTGCCAGCAGCTCCGAGCAGGCCTCTGGAAACACCATATATTTT	CASSSEQASGNTIYF
TRBV12-5	15	TRBJ2-1	once	TRBD2	TGTGCTAGTGGTTTGGCTAGCGGGAGATCAAGTGAGCAGTTCTTC	CASGLASGRSSEQFF
TRBV7-8	17	TRBJ2-1	NA	TRBD2	TGTGCCAGCAGCTCGTCGGAGCGGGAGATCGAGACCAATGAGCAGTTCTTC	CASSSSEREIETNEQFF
TRBV30	13	TRBJ1-5	NA	NA	TGTGCCTGGACCATTGCGGGGGGTCAGCCCCAGCATTTT	CAWTIAGGQPQHF
TRBV7-9	15	TRBJ2-1	NA	NA	TGTGCCAGCAGCCCGGGACACGAGCCCTACAATGAGCAGTTCTTC	CASSPGHEPYNEQFF
TRBV14	13	TRBJ2-3	once	NA	TGTGCCAGCAGGAGGGCTAGCTCAGATACGCAGTATTTT	CASRRASSDTQYF
TRBV7-9	13	TRBJ2-7	NA	NA	TGTGCCAGCAGCCCACCCGGCCCCTACGAGCAGTACTTC	CASSPPGPYEQYF
TRBV6-1	16	TRBJ1-2	few	TRBD1	TGTGCCAGCAGTGAAGCACGGGACAGGGGGTACTATGGCTACACCTTC	CASSEARDRGYYGYTF
TRBV7-9	11	TRBJ2-3	NA	NA	TGTGCCAGCAGCTTCCAGGATACGCAGTATTTT	CASSFQDTQYF